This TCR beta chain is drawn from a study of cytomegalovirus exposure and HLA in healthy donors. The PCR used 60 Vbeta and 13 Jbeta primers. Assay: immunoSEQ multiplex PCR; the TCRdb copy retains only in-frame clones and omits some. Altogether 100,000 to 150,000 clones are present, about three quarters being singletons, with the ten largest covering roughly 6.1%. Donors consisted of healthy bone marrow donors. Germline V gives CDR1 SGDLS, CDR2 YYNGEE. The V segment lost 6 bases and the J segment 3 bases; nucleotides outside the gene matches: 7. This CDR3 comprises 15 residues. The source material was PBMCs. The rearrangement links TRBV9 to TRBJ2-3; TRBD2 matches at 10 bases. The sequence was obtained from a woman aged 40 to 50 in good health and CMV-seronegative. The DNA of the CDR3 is TGTGCCAGCACTATAGCGGGAGGTCGTACAGATACGCAGTATTTT. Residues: CASTIAGGRTDTQYF.